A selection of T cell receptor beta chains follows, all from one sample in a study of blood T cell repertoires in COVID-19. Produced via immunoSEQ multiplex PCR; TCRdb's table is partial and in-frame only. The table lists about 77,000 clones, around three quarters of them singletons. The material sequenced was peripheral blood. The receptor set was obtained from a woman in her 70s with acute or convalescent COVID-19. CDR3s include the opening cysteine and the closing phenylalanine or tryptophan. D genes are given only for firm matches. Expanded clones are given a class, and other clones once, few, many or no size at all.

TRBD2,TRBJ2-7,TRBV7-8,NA,TGTGCCAGCAGCTTAGGGACTAGCGACTCCTACGAGCAGTACTTC,CASSLGTSDSYEQYF
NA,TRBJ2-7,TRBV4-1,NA,TGCGCCAGCAGCCAAGCTATACAGGGTACCTACGAGCAGTACTTC,CASSQAIQGTYEQYF
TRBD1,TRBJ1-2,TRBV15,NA,TGTGCCACCAGCAGAACCGGGACAGGGGTGGATGGCTACACCTTC,CATSRTGTGVDGYTF
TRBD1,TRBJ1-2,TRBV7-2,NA,TGTGCCAGCAGCTATTACAGGGGGCTAAACTATGGCTACACCTTC,CASSYYRGLNYGYTF
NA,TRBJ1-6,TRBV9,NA,TGTGCCAGCAGCCCCGACAGCTATGGGAATTCACCCCTCCACTTT,CASSPDSYGNSPLHF
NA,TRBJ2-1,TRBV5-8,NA,TGTGCCAGCAGCTTGGCACAGGGATGTGAGCAGTTCTTC,CASSLAQGCEQFF
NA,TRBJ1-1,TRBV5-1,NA,TGCGCCAGCAGCTTGCAGGACACTGAAGCTTTCTTT,CASSLQDTEAFF
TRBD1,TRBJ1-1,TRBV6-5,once,TGTGCCAGCAGTTACCAAGACAGGGTAACTGAAGCTTTCTTT,CASSYQDRVTEAFF
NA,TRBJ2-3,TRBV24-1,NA,TGTGCCACCAGTGATTTGCTTGATACGCAGTATTTT,CATSDLLDTQYF
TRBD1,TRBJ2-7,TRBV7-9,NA,TGTGCCAGCATGGGACAGACGGTCTACGAGCAGTACTTC,CASMGQTVYEQYF
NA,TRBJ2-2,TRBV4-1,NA,TGCGCCAGCAGCCGGACACCCCTTAACACCGGGGAGCTGTTTTTT,CASSRTPLNTGELFF
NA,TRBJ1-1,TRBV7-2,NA,TGTGCCAGCAGACGAAACCAGGGGAACACTGAAGCTTTCTTT,CASRRNQGNTEAFF
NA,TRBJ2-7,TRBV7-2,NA,TGTGCCAGCAGCACTGGGGGGGGCGCGTTTTCCTACGAGCAGTACTTC,CASSTGGGAFSYEQYF
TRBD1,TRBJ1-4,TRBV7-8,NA,TGTGCCAGCAGCTTAGCGGGACAGGGAGGTGAAAAACTGTTTTTT,CASSLAGQGGEKLFF
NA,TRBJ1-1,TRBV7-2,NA,TGTGCCAGCAGCTCGCACCCCCCGGGGAACACTGAAGCTTTCTTT,CASSSHPPGNTEAFF
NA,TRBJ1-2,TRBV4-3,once,TGCGCCAGCAGCCAAGATCTGGAGCAGGGTTTTAGCTATGGCTACACCTTC,CASSQDLEQGFSYGYTF
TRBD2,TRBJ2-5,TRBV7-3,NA,TGTGCCAGCAGCTTACTGGGGGGGCAAGAGACCCAGTACTTC,CASSLLGGQETQYF
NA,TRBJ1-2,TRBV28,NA,TGTGCCAGCGGTATCTGGAGGTGGGGCTACACCTTC,CASGIWRWGYTF